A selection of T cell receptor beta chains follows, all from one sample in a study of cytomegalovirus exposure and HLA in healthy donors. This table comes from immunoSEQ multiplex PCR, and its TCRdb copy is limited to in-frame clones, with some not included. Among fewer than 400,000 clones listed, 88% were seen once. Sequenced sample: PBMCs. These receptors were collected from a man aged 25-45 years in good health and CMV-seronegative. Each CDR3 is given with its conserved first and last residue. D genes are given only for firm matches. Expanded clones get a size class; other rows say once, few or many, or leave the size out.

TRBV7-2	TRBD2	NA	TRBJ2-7	TGTGCCAGCAGCTTACGGGGGGGCCTCGGGTACGAGCAGTACTTC	CASSLRGGLGYEQYF
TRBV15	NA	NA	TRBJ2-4	TGTGCCACCAGCAGAGATATAGGTGACTTAAACATTCAGTACTTC	CATSRDIGDLNIQYF
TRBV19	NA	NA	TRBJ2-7	TGTGCCAGTAGTCTCCCCGGCGGAGCCTACGAGCAGTACTTC	CASSLPGGAYEQYF
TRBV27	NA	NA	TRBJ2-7	TGTGCCAGCAGTTTAAGTTCTACCGGACTCTACGAGCAGTACTTC	CASSLSSTGLYEQYF
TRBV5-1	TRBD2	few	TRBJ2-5	TGCGCCAGCAGTAAGGTAGCGGGGTACCAAGAGACCCAGTACTTC	CASSKVAGYQETQYF
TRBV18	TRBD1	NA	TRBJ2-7	TGTGCCAGCTCATTCCAGGGGGCTTTCGGTTACGAGCAGTACTTC	CASSFQGAFGYEQYF
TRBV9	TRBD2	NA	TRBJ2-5	TGTGCCAGCAGCGTAGGGGCGGGGGGATACCAAGAGACCCAGTACTTC	CASSVGAGGYQETQYF
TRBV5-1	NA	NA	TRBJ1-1	TGCGCCAGCAGCTTGGCCGGGAATGAAGCTTTCTTT	CASSLAGNEAFF
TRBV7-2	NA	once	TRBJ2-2	TGTGCCAGCAGCTTAGAGGCCAGGAAGACCGGGGAGCTGTTTTTT	CASSLEARKTGELFF
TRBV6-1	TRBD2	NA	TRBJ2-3	TGTGCCAGCATCAGACTAGCGGGGTTGGCAGATACGCAGTATTTT	CASIRLAGLADTQYF
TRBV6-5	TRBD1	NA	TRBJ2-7	TGTGCCAGCAGCACGGACAGGGGGCACCACGAGCAGTACTTC	CASSTDRGHHEQYF
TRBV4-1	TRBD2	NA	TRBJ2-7	TGCGCCAGCAGCCACACCGGGACTAGCGGGTTCTACGAGCAGTACTTC	CASSHTGTSGFYEQYF
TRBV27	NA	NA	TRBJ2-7	TGTGCCAGCAGTTTTGACAGCTCCTACGAGCAGTACTTC	CASSFDSSYEQYF
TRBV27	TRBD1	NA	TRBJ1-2	TGTGCCAGCAGTCCACAGGGGGCGCATGTTTATGGCTACACCTTC	CASSPQGAHVYGYTF
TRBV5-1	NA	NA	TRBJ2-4	TGCGCCAGCAGCAGGCAGGGGTCGGAAAACATTCAGTACTTC	CASSRQGSENIQYF
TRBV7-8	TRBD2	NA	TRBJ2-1	TGTGCCAGCAGCTCCGGACTAGCGGGGCCGGGCGCTGAGCAGTTCTTC	CASSSGLAGPGAEQFF
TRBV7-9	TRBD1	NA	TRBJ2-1	TGTGCCAGCAGCTTTAAACAGGGGATTTACAATGAGCAGTTCTTC	CASSFKQGIYNEQFF
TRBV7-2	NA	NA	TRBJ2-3	TGTGCCAGCAGCATGACCAGGCTAGATACGCAGTATTTT	CASSMTRLDTQYF
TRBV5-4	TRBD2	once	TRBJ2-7	TGTGCCAGCAGGGCCGGGACTAGCGGGGGAGCCAATCTCGAAATCTACGAGCAGTACTTC	CASRAGTSGGANLEIYEQYF
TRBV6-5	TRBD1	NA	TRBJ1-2	TGTGCCAGCAGTCGGGGACAGAAAGCTAACTATGGCTACACCTTC	CASSRGQKANYGYTF
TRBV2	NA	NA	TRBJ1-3	TGTGCCAGCAGTGAATATTCTTATTACTCTGGAAACACCATATATTTT	CASSEYSYYSGNTIYF
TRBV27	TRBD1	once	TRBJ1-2	TGTGCAACCCGGGGCAGGGGGCGGATTAGTGGTGGCTACACCTTC	CATRGRGRISGGYTF
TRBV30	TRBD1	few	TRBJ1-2	TGTGCCTGGAGTCCGGGACAGACTTTAAACTATGGCTACACCTTC	CAWSPGQTLNYGYTF
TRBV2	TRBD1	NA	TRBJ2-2	TGTGCCAGCCGTTCTTTGACAGGGGGCACCGGGGAGCTGTTTTTT	CASRSLTGGTGELFF
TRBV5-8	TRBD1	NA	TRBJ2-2	TGTGCCAGCAGCTTGGCCGACAGGGGGATCGGGGAGCTGTTTTTT	CASSLADRGIGELFF
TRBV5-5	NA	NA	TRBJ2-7	TGTGCCAGCAGCTTGGTTGGAGAACCGACCTACGAGCAGTACTTC	CASSLVGEPTYEQYF
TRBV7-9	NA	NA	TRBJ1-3	TGTGCCAGCAGCACCGTACCCAAATGGGGGGGGACTGGAAACACCATATATTTT	CASSTVPKWGGTGNTIYF
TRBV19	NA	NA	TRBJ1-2	TGTGCCAGTAGTATCCCGGACGCCCTGGACACCGTTAACTATGGCTACACCTTC	CASSIPDALDTVNYGYTF
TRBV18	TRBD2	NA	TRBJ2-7	TGTGCCAGCTCACAGGGAGGGGCGCGTGAGCAGTACTTC	CASSQGGAREQYF
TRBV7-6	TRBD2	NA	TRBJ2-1	TGTGCCAGCAGCTTAGTCGCTAGCGGGGGGGCAGGTGAGCAGTTCTTC	CASSLVASGGAGEQFF
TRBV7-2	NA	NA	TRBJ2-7	TGTGCCAGCAGCTTTTCAGGATCTTTCTCCGAGCAGTACTTC	CASSFSGSFSEQYF
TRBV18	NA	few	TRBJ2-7	TGTGCCAGCTCACGTACAGAGTCTTCCTACGAGCAGTACTTC	CASSRTESSYEQYF
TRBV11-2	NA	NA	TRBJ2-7	TGTGCCAGCAGCTTAGCAGGATACGAGCAGTACTTC	CASSLAGYEQYF
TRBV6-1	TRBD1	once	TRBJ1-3	TGTGCCAGCAGTGTTCGTTCGGGGAGGACAGGGGGCGGTGGAAACACCATATATTTT	CASSVRSGRTGGGGNTIYF
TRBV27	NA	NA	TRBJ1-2	TGTGCCAGCACCCACGGGTACACCTTC	CASTHGYTF
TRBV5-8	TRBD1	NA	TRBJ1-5	TGTGCCAGCAGCTCGAAATACAGGGGGCTAAGTCAGCCCCAGCATTTT	CASSSKYRGLSQPQHF
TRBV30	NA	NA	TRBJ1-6	TGTGCCTGGAGACAGCATAGCTCCTATAATTCACCCCTCCACTTT	CAWRQHSSYNSPLHF
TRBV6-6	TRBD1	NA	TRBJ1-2	TGTGCCAGCAGTTCTACGACAGGGAACGGCTACACCTTC	CASSSTTGNGYTF
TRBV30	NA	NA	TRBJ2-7	TGTGCCTGGGGCGGACAGCAAACCTACGAGCAGTACTTC	CAWGGQQTYEQYF
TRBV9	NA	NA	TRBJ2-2	TGTGCCAGCAGCGCTGGCCACCTCGTGGAGCTGTTTTTT	CASSAGHLVELFF
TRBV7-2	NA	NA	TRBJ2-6	TGTGCCAGCAGCGGTCCGACAGTTTGGGCCAACGTCCTGACTTTC	CASSGPTVWANVLTF
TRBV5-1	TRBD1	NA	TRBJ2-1	TGCGCCAGCAGTCCCGACAGGGTCGAGGGCAATGAGCAGTTCTTC	CASSPDRVEGNEQFF
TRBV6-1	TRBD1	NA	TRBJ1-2	TGTGCCAGCAGGGAGGGACAGGCTAACTATGGCTACACCTTC	CASREGQANYGYTF
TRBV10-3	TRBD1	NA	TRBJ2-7	TGTGCCATCACCGGGACAGGGGTTTCCTACGAGCAGTACTTC	CAITGTGVSYEQYF
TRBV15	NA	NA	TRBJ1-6	TGTGCCACCAGCAGAGGGAGTAATTCACCCCTCCACTTT	CATSRGSNSPLHF
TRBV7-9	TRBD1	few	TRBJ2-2	TGTGCCAGCAGCAAGCAGGGGGTGGACACCGGGGAGCTGTTTTTT	CASSKQGVDTGELFF
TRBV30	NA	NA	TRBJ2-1	TGTGCCTGGACCTCAAACCCCACCAGTGAGCAGTTCTTC	CAWTSNPTSEQFF
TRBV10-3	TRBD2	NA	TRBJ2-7	TGTGCCATCAGGACTAGCGGGGGTGGATACGAGCAGTACTTC	CAIRTSGGGYEQYF
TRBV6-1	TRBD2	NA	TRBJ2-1	TGTGCCACCGGTACCTGGGAGGGACGGGTCGATGAGCAGTTCTTC	CATGTWEGRVDEQFF
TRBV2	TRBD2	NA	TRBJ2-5	TGTGCCAGGAGTCCAGCGGGGGGCCGGGAGACCCAGTACTTC	CARSPAGGRETQYF
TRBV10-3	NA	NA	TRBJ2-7	TGTGCCATCAGTTCCCGACATTCTTACGAGCAGTACTTC	CAISSRHSYEQYF
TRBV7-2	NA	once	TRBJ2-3	TGTGCCAGCAGCTCCCGGACTTGGGATACGCAGTATTTT	CASSSRTWDTQYF
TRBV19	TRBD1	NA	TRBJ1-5	TGTGCCAGTAGTCCCCCGGGACAGAAATATCAGCCCCAGCATTTT	CASSPPGQKYQPQHF
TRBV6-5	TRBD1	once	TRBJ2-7	TGTGCCAGCAACCGAGATCCTGGGACAGCCTACGAGCAGTACTTC	CASNRDPGTAYEQYF